Shown below are 20 T cell receptor beta chains from a single sample sequenced in a study of blood T cells in healthy people across ages. A second about 6 to 12 cycle PCR used barcoded and J-beta primers. One entry per CDR3 protein, called by TCRdb with MiXCR from the 5' RACE reads. The table includes approximately 2,000,000 distinct CDR3 sequences, about two fifths detected once. Sequencing was carried out using blood. All receptors come from a human donor in good health.

The chain couples TRBV19 to TRBJ2-7, with a tentative D call TRBD1 (6 bases). This CDR3 spans 13 amino acids. Trimming left V 3 bases short and J 4 bases short, with 10 bases between. CDR1 is LNHDA, CDR2 SQIVND, per germline (reference sequence). CDR3 nucleotide sequence: TGTGCCAGTAGTATTAATCAGGGGTACGAGCAGTACTTC. Translated, it gives CASSINQGYEQYF.

V gene TRBV5-1 combines with J gene TRBJ2-3; D uncertain. The germline V gene encodes CDR1 SGHRS and CDR2 YFSETQ. V lost 0 bases to trimming and J lost 2 bases, with 10 bases between them. The CDR3 is 15 residues long. The CDR3 is CASSLEDGLTDTQYF. The CDR3, as DNA: TGCGCCAGCAGCTTGGAGGACGGGCTCACAGATACGCAGTATTTT.

The chain carries TRBV7-9 and TRBJ1-5; tentative D call: TRBD1 (5 bases). The V and J ends lost 1 base and 4 bases respectively, with 11 bases between them. This CDR3 region has 15 residues. CDR1 is SEHNR, CDR2 FQNEAQ, per germline (reference sequence). The DNA of the CDR3 is TGTGCCAGCAGCTTAGTCGGGGCAGCTAATCAGCCCCAGCATTTT. Translated: CASSLVGAANQPQHF. The full variable domain, rest sourced from reference TRBV7-9 and TRBJ1-5, is DTGVSQNPRHKITKRGQNVTFRCDPISEHNRLYWYRQTLGQGPEFLTYFQNEAQLEKSRLLSDRFSAERPKGSFSTLEIQRTEQGDSAMYLCASSLVGAANQPQHFGDGTRLSIL.

The V and J genes are TRBV5-5 and TRBJ2-6; TRBD2 aligns across 7 bases. Germline CDR1 and CDR2: SGHKS and YYEKEE (reference sequence). CDR3 length: 16 residues. The V gene end was trimmed by 1 base and the J gene end by 3 bases; junction bases not matched to a gene: 4. The CDR3 DNA is TGTGCCAGCAGCTTGATGGGGAGGGTTGGGGCCAACGTCCTGACTTTC. This encodes CASSLMGRVGANVLTF.

The genes are TRBV20-1 and TRBJ1-2, with TRBD1 as a possible D gene (5 bases). The germline CDR1 and CDR2 sequences are DFQATT and SNEGSKA (reference sequence). The CDR3 sequence is 14 residues long. V was trimmed by 5 bases and J by 2 bases, leaving 15 bases between them. The CDR3, as DNA: TGCAGTGCTCCAATCGTAGGGGCCAACTATGGCTACACCTTC. This gives the protein CSAPIVGANYGYTF.

This clonotype was counted only a few times. This chain joins TRBV4-3 and TRBJ2-5; D unresolved. The V gene lost 0 bases and the J gene lost 3 bases, with 11 bases spanning the gap. The germline V gene has CDR1 LGHNA and CDR2 YSLEER. The CDR3 loop spans 15 amino acids. The CDR3 DNA is TGCGCCAGCAGCCAAGATGATCGGACGGAAGAGACCCAGTACTTC. It is translated as CASSQDDRTEETQYF.

The chain couples TRBV11-2 to TRBJ2-5, with D perhaps being TRBD1 or TRBD2 (6 bases each). The J call may be faulty, since TRBJ2-7 better matches the DNA end. CDR3 length: 13 residues. Per the germline V gene, CDR1 is SGHAT and CDR2 is FQNNGV. CDR3 loop: CASSGGTKYEQYF. The CDR3 region has the DNA TGTGCCAGCAGCGGCGGGACAAAATACGAGCAGTACTTC.

This clonotype was recorded a few times. The rearrangement joins TRBV7-3 to TRBJ2-3; the match to TRBD1 covers 9 bases. After removal of 4 bases from V and 4 bases from J, the junction contained 12 bases not matched to a gene. The CDR3 consists of 17 residues. Germline CDR1 and CDR2: SGHTA and FQGTGA. As DNA, the CDR3 is TGTGCCAGCAGCTCCCTACAGGGGGCGCCCCGCGCAGATACGCAGTATTTT. It codes for CASSSLQGAPRADTQYF.

The gene calls are TRBV29-1 and TRBJ1-2; 7 bases agree with TRBD1. Germline CDR1 reads SQVTM; CDR2 reads ANQGSEA. With V trimmed by 7 bases and J by 3 bases, 23 bases remained unmatched. CDR3 length: 18 residues. For the CDR3, the DNA is TGCAGCGCTCCAGCGGGACAGCAAGACCGCCAACCTTACTATGGCTACACCTTC. Its translation is CSAPAGQQDRQPYYGYTF.

The gene calls are TRBV7-8 and TRBJ2-1, with a weak D call TRBD1 (5 bases). Trimming stripped 2 bases from V and 9 bases from J, with 14 bases between. Germline V lookup: CDR1 SGHVS, CDR2 FQNEAQ. The CDR3 extends over 14 amino acids. The CDR3 region is CASSLSRALREQFF. DNA of the CDR3: TGTGCCAGCAGCTTATCCAGGGCATTGCGTGAGCAGTTCTTC.

This clonotype turned up a few times. The chain combines TRBV10-3 with TRBJ2-1; TRBD2 is a possible D gene (6 bases). The germline V and J ends were trimmed by 5 bases and 5 bases, with 10 bases remaining between them. Germline V gives CDR1 ENHRY, CDR2 SYGVKD. The CDR3 runs 13 residues. CDR3 in amino acids: CAISIGGDNEQFF. CDR3 sequence (DNA): TGTGCCATCAGTATTGGCGGGGACAATGAGCAGTTCTTC.

The rearrangement uses TRBV20-1 and TRBJ1-2; no definite D call. The CDR3 contains 15 residues. Germline CDR1 DFQATT, CDR2 SNEGSKA (reference sequence). V was trimmed by 4 bases and J by 4 bases, leaving 19 bases between them. In nucleotides, the CDR3 is TGCAGTGCTACGGTACATAGTGGGCACCTCTATGGCTACACCTTC. The encoded protein is CSATVHSGHLYGYTF.

The J gene is TRBJ2-3, the V gene TRBV7-2; D may be TRBD2 (5 bases). V lost 2 bases, J lost 4 bases, and 16 bases lay in between. Germline CDR1 reads SGHTA; CDR2 reads FQGNSA. The CDR3 runs 16 residues. CDR3 residues: CASSLIASPGADTQYF. Here the CDR3 DNA reads TGTGCCAGCAGCTTAATCGCTAGCCCCGGTGCAGATACGCAGTATTTT.

The chain is built from TRBV20-1 and TRBJ2-7; 12 bases match TRBD2. The germline gives CDR1 DFQATT, CDR2 SNEGSKA (reference sequence). V was clipped by 6 bases and J by 0 bases; unmatched bases: 12. The CDR3 has 17 residues. CDR3 amino acids: CSALRLAGAENSYEQYF. CDR3 coding DNA: TGCAGTGCCTTAAGACTAGCGGGGGCCGAAAACTCCTACGAGCAGTACTTC.

The genes are TRBV28 and TRBJ2-7; 9 bases are shared with TRBD1. V dropped 8 bases and J dropped 4; count of bases not matched to a gene: 9. The CDR3 extends over 14 amino acids. CDR1 and CDR2 from the germline V gene are MDHEN and SYDVKM. The CDR3 nucleotides read TGTGCCAGCGTCTCCAGGACAGGGGATTACGAGCAGTACTTC. Its translation: CASVSRTGDYEQYF.

This sequence joins TRBV20-1 and TRBJ2-3; D is possibly TRBD1 (6 bases). Trimming stripped 3 bases from V and 3 bases from J, with 16 bases between. From germline, CDR1 is DFQATT and CDR2 SNEGSKA (reference sequence). The CDR3 totals 15 residues. In nucleotides, the CDR3 is TGCAGTGCTAGTCCCCAGGGTACAGGGACAGATACGCAGTATTTT. Translated: CSASPQGTGTDTQYF.

The chain combines TRBV7-2 with TRBJ1-2, with D tentatively TRBD1 (6 bases). Germline V gives CDR1 SGHTA, CDR2 FQGNSA. The V gene lost 10 bases and the J gene lost 6 bases, with 18 bases spanning the gap. This CDR3 region has 13 residues. CDR3 loop: CAKPLAEGDGYTF. The CDR3 DNA sequence: TGTGCCAAACCGTTAGCCGAGGGGGATGGCTACACCTTC.

This clonotype appeared a few times. This chain links TRBV29-1 with TRBJ2-3; D assignment may be TRBD1 or TRBD2 (5 bases each). CDR1 is SQVTM and CDR2 is ANQGSEA in the germline V gene. Trimming stripped 4 bases from V and 3 bases from J, with 8 bases between. The CDR3 consists of 12 residues. The chain's CDR3 is CSVAGQTDTQYF. CDR3 sequence (DNA): TGCAGCGTTGCGGGGCAAACAGATACGCAGTATTTT.

The gene calls are TRBV29-1 and TRBJ1-4; D gene unclear. V was pared by 7 bases and J by 4 bases, with 7 bases between. The CDR3 consists of 11 residues. Germline V gene lookup returns CDR1 SQVTM and CDR2 ANQGSEA. The CDR3 here is CSGRINEKLFF. Here the CDR3 DNA reads TGCAGCGGACGGATTAATGAAAAACTGTTTTTT.

The chain links TRBV12-3 or TRBV12-4 to TRBJ2-7; 7 bases match TRBD1. TRBJ2-5 matches the DNA end more closely, so the J call is doubtful. CDR3 length equals 15 residues. CDR3 DNA sequence: TGTGCCAGCAGTCTAGGCCGGACAGGAATAGAGACCCAGTACTTC. This sequence encodes CASSLGRTGIETQYF.